This passage covers 2 T cell receptor beta chains from one sample sequenced in a study of blood T cell repertoires in COVID-19 (dated by TCRdb to 2020 to 2021). The method behind the library was the immunoSEQ multiplex PCR assay. TCRdb limited this immuneACCESS table to in-frame rearrangements with V and J called. A share of clones is missing; checked studies link under half to unresolved V genes, and the rest is unexplained. The sample table holds hundreds of thousands of clones, of which 86% were seen once. The ten largest clones represent over 1.3% of the sample. Sample: peripheral blood. The receptors originated from a woman younger than 45 with active or convalescent COVID-19.

The gene calls are TRBV11-2 and TRBJ1-1; D uncertain. The germline CDR1 and CDR2 sequences are SGHAT and FQNNGV. V lost 8 bases to trimming and J lost 0 bases, with 10 bases between them. The CDR3 consists of 13 residues. CDR3 nucleotide sequence: TGTGCCAGCCTGGCCCAACTGAACACTGAAGCTTTCTTT. This gives the protein CASLAQLNTEAFF.

The J gene is TRBJ2-3, the V gene TRBV9, with D possibly TRBD1 on 5 matching bases. This CDR3 spans 13 amino acids. V was cut by 3 bases and J by 3 bases, with 8 bases left in between. From germline, CDR1 is SGDLS and CDR2 YYNGEE. CDR3 region: CASSGKGTDTQYF. Written as DNA, the CDR3 is TGTGCCAGCAGCGGGAAGGGGACAGATACGCAGTATTTT. Using reference TRBV9 and TRBJ2-3 for the parts outside the CDR3, the full variable domain is DSGVTQTPKHLITATGQRVTLRCSPRSGDLSVYWYQQSLDQGLQFLIQYYNGEERAKGNILERFSAQQFPDLHSELNLSSLELGDSALYFCASSGKGTDTQYFGPGTRLTVL.